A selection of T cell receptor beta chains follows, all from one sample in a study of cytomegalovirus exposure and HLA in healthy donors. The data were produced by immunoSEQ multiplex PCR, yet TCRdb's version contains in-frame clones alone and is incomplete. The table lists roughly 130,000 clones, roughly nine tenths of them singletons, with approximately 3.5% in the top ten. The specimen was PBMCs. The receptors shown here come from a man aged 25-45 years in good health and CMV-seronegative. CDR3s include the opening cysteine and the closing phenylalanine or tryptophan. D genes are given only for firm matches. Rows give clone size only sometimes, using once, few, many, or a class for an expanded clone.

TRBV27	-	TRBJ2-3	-	TGTGCCAGCAGTTGGGCAGGGGGGTTGTCAGATACGCAGTATTTT	CASSWAGGLSDTQYF
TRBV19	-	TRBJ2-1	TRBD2	TGTGCCAGTAGTACCATAGCGGGGGCCCCCTCAAATGAGCAGTTCTTC	CASSTIAGAPSNEQFF
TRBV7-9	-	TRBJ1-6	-	TGTGCCAGCAGCTCGAGGGGGGGCGCCTACTATAATTCACCCCTCCACTTT	CASSSRGGAYYNSPLHF
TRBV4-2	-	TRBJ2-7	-	TGTGCCAGCAGCCAGGGATGGGAGGCACCCTACGAGCAGTACTTC	CASSQGWEAPYEQYF
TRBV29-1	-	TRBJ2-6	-	TGCGGGGCGGAAAGCTACTCTGGGGCCAACGTCCTGACTTTC	CGAESYSGANVLTF
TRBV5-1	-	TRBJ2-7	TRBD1	TGCGCCAGCAGCCAAACGGGACAGGGGCACGAGCAGTACTTC	CASSQTGQGHEQYF
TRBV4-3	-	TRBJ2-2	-	TGCGCCAGCAGCCAAGATCCACGGTTTGGCGGGGAGCTGTTTTTT	CASSQDPRFGGELFF
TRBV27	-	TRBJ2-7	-	TGTGCCAGCAGTCCACCCTTTTGGGGGGGCGGTTCCTACGAGCAGTACTTC	CASSPPFWGGGSYEQYF
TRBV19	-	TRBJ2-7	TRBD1	TGTGCCAGTAGTAGGACAGGGTCGGGCGAGCAGTACTTC	CASSRTGSGEQYF
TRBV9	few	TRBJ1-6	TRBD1	TGTGCCAGCAGCACGGGACAGGGTTCACCCCTCCACTTT	CASSTGQGSPLHF
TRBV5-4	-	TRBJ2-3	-	TGTGCCAGCAGCTCCGGGACAAGCACAGATACGCAGTATTTT	CASSSGTSTDTQYF
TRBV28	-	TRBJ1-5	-	TGTGCCAGTCTCCCGGGGAGCGATCAGCCCCAGCATTTT	CASLPGSDQPQHF
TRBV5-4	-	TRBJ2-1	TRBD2	TGTGCCAGCAGCCGGGACTACGCCTCCTACAATGAGCAGTTCTTC	CASSRDYASYNEQFF
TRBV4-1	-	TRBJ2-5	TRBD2	TGCGCCAGCAGCCAAGCCCCAGGGACTAGCGGGGAGACCCAGTACTTC	CASSQAPGTSGETQYF
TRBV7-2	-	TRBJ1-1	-	TGTGCCAGCAGCTTAGAAAGACAGGCTTACACTGAAGCTTTCTTT	CASSLERQAYTEAFF
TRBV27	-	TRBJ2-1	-	TGTGCCAGCAGTTTCGCAGGGGAATACAATGAGCAGTTCTTC	CASSFAGEYNEQFF
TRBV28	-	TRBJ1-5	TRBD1	TGTGCCAGCAGTTCCGGACAGGGGGATCAGCCCCAGCATTTT	CASSSGQGDQPQHF
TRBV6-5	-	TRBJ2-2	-	TGTGCCAGCAGTTACGGGGGGATTTTCGCCGGGGAGCTGTTTTTT	CASSYGGIFAGELFF
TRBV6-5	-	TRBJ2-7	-	TGTGCCAGCAGCGGGCGGGGAGGTACCTACGAGCAGTACTTC	CASSGRGGTYEQYF
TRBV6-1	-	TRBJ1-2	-	TGTGCCAGCAGTGAGGCCACTTGGGAGGGCTACACCTTC	CASSEATWEGYTF
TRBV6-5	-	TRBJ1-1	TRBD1	TGTGCCAGCAGACCCCTTACAGGGGGTGTGAGTGAAGCTTTCTTT	CASRPLTGGVSEAFF
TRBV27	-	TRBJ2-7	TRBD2	TGTGCCAGCAGTTTATTGAGTTCGGGTGGGGGGGGCTACGAGCAGTACTTC	CASSLLSSGGGGYEQYF
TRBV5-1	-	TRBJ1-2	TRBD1	TGCGCCAGCAGCCCAGGACAGGGGCACGGCTACACCTTC	CASSPGQGHGYTF
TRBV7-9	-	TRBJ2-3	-	TGTGCCAGCAGCCCTCTTGGTGGGGGCGGCACAGATACGCAGTATTTT	CASSPLGGGGTDTQYF
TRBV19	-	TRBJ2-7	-	TGTGCCAGTAGTATGTGGAGCGCGGGCTCCTACGAGCAGTACTTC	CASSMWSAGSYEQYF
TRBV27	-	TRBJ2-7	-	TGTGCCAGCAGTTTACAGGGTAGCACCCACCTCTACGAGCAGTACTTC	CASSLQGSTHLYEQYF
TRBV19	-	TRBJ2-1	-	TGTGCCAGTAACCCGAGGACAGAATACAATGAGCAGTTCTTC	CASNPRTEYNEQFF
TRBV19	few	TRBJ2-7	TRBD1	TGTGCCAGCGAGGGACAGGGTGAACCCGAGCAGTACTTC	CASEGQGEPEQYF
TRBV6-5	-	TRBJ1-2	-	TGTGCCAGCAGTCGAGAGGGATACTATGGCTACACCTTC	CASSREGYYGYTF
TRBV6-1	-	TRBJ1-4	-	TGTGCCAGCAGTAGGGGTAGGGGAAATGAAAAACTGTTTTTT	CASSRGRGNEKLFF
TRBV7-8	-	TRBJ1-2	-	TGTGCCAGCAGCAAAGCCATCGATGAGGGCGGCGGCTACACCTTC	CASSKAIDEGGGYTF
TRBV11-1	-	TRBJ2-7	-	TGTGCCAGCAGCCACTTCGACAGGAACTACGAGCAGTACTTC	CASSHFDRNYEQYF
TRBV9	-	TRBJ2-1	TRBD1	TGTGCCAGCAGCGTCTGGGCAGGGGGCGCCTACAATGAGCAGTTCTTC	CASSVWAGGAYNEQFF
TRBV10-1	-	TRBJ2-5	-	TGCGCCAGCAGTGAGTCTCGCGGGGCGACCAAAGAGACCCAGTACTTC	CASSESRGATKETQYF
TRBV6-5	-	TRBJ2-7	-	TGTGCCAGCAGTTACGGCGGGGTTGCCTACGAGCAGTACTTC	CASSYGGVAYEQYF
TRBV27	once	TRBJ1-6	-	TGTGCCAGCGGCTGGGGCGGGGGCCCTTCACCCCTCCACTTT	CASGWGGGPSPLHF
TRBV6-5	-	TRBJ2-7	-	TGTGCCAGCAGGCTTGGGGCTAGATTAGACGAGCAGTACTTC	CASRLGARLDEQYF
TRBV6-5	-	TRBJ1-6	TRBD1	TGTGCCAGCAGGGGACAGGGGGCCCGATCACCCCTCCACTTT	CASRGQGARSPLHF
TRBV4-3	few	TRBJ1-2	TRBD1	TGCGCCAGCAGCCAGGGGACAGGTTCCTATGGCTACACCTTC	CASSQGTGSYGYTF
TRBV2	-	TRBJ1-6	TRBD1	TGTGCCAGCAGTGAAGATAGGACAGGGGGTTCACCCCTCCACTTT	CASSEDRTGGSPLHF
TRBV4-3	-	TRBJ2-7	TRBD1	TGCGCCAGCAGCCCAGGGACAGGAGCCTACGAGCAGTACTTC	CASSPGTGAYEQYF
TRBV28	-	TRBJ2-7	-	TGTGCCAGTAACAGGGCGTCCTACTCCTACGAGCAGTACTTC	CASNRASYSYEQYF
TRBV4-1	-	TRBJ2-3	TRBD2	TGCGCCAGCAGTCCCGGGACTAGCGGGGGCCGCACAGATACGCAGTATTTT	CASSPGTSGGRTDTQYF
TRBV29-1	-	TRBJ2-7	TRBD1	TGCAGCGCCCAAGGGACAGGGGGCTACGAGCAGTACTTC	CSAQGTGGYEQYF